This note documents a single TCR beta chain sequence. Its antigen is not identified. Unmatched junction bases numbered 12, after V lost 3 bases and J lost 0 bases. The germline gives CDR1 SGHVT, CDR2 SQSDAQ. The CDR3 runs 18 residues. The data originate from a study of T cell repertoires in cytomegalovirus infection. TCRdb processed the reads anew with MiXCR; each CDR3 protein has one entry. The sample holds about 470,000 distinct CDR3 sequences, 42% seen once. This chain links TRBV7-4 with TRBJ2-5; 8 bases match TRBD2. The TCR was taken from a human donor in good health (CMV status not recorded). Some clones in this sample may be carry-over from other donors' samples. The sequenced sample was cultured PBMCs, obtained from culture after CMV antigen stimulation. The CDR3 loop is CASSLGPRLAGHQETQYF. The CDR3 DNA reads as TGTGCCAGCAGCTTGGGCCCCAGGTTAGCGGGACACCAAGAGACCCAGTACTTC.